These 2 T cell receptor beta chains came from one sample sequenced in a study of blood T cell repertoires in COVID-19. Clones were read by immunoSEQ multiplex PCR, and TCRdb kept only the in-frame ones, dropping some. This sample yields roughly 52,000 clones, of which about 79% are seen a single time; 11% belongs to the top ten. The sample comprised peripheral blood. The receptor source for this set is a man at least 80 years old with COVID-19, enrolled during active disease.

The genes are TRBV6-5 and TRBJ2-3, with D tentatively TRBD2 (5 bases). Trimming left V 7 bases short and J 0 bases short, with 11 bases between. The CDR3 spans 14 residues. CDR1 is MNHEY and CDR2 is SVGAGI in the germline V gene. The CDR3 protein is CASIEGGSTDTQYF. The CDR3 DNA follows: TGTGCCAGCATCGAGGGTGGTAGCACAGATACGCAGTATTTT.

This chain uses TRBV1 with TRBJ1-1. TRBV1 is marked as a pseudogene. The CDR3 has 14 residues. This CDR3 is CTSSHCAPDTEAFF. In DNA form, the CDR3 reads TGCACCAGCAGCCATTGCGCGCCGGACACTGAAGCTTTCTTT.